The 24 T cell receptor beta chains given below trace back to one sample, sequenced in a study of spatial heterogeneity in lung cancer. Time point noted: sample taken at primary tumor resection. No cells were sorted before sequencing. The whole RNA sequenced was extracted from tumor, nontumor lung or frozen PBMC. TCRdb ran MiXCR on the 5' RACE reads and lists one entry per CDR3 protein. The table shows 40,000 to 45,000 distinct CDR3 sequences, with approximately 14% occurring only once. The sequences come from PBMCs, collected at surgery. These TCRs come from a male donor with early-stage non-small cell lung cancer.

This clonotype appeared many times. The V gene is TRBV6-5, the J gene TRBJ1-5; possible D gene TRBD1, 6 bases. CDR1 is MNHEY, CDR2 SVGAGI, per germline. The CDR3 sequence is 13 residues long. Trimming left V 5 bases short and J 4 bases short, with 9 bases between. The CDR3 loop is CASSGQPNQPQHF. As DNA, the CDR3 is TGTGCCAGCAGTGGACAGCCGAATCAGCCCCAGCATTTT.

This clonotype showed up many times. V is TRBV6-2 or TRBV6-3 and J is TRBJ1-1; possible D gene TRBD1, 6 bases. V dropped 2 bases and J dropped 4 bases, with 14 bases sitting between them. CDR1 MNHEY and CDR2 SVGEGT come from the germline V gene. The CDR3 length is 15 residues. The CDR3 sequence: CASSYVRGLVTEAFF. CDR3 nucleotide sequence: TGTGCCAGCAGTTACGTCAGGGGCTTGGTCACTGAAGCTTTCTTT.

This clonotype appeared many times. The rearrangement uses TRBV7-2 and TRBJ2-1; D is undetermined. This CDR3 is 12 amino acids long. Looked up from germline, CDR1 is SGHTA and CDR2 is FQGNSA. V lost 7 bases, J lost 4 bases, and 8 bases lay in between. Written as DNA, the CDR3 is TGTGCCAGCACCTTCCCATACAATGAGCAGTTCTTC. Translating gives CASTFPYNEQFF.

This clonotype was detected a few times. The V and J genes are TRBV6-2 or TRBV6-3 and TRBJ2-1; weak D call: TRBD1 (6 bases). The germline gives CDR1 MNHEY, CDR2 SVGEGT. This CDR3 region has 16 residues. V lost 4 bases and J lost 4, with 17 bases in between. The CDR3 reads CASSLRTGPQYNEQFF. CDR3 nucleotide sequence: TGTGCCAGCAGTTTACGTACAGGGCCCCAATACAATGAGCAGTTCTTC.

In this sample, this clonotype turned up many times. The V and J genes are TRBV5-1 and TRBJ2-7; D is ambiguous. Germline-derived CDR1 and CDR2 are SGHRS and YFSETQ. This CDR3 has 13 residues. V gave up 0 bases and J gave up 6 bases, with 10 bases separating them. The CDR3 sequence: CASSLGKGVEQYF. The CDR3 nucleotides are TGCGCCAGCAGCTTGGGAAAAGGAGTCGAGCAGTACTTC.

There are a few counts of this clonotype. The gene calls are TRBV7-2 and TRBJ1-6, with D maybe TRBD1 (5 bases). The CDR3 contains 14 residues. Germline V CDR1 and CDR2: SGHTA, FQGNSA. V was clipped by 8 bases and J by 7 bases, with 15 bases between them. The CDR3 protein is CASEQSRGNSPLHF. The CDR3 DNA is TGTGCCAGCGAACAGTCAAGGGGAAATTCACCCCTCCACTTT.

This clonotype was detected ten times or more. The CDR3 DNA reads as TGTGCCAGCAGCTCAGGGGCGGGAGGGACAGATACGCAGTATTTT. Its protein is CASSSGAGGTDTQYF. The V call is TRBV7-2, the J call TRBJ2-3; TRBD2 matches 9 bases. Germline CDR1 and CDR2: SGHTA and FQGNSA. The CDR3 covers 15 residues. With 4 bases clipped from V and 3 bases from J, the junction kept 5 bases outside the gene matches. Complete variable domain (other parts from reference TRBV7-2 and TRBJ2-3): GAGVSQSPSNKVTEKGKDVELRCDPISGHTALYWYRQSLGQGLEFLIYFQGNSAPDKSGLPSDRFSAERTGGSVSTLTIQRTQQEDSAVYLCASSSGAGGTDTQYFGPGTRLTVL.

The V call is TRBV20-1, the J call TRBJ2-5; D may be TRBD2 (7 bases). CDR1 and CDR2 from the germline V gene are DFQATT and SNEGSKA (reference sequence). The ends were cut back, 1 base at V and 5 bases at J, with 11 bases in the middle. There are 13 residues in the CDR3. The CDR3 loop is CSARVGGAETQYF. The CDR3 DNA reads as TGCAGTGCTAGAGTTGGGGGGGCCGAGACCCAGTACTTC.

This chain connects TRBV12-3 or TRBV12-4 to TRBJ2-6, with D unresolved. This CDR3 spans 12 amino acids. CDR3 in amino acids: CAVGRAANVLTF. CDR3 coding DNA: TGTGCGGTCGGTAGGGCGGCCAACGTCCTGACTTTC.

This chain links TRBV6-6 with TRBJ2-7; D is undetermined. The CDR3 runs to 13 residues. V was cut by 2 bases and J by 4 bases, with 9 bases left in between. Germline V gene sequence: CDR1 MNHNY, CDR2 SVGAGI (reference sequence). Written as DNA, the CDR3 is TGTGCCAGCAGTTACGTTTTGGGATACGAGCAGTACTTC. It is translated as CASSYVLGYEQYF.

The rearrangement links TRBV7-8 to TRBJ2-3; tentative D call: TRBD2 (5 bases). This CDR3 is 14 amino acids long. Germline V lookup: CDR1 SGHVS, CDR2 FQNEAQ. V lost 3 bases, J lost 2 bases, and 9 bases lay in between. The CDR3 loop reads CASSFGLHTDTQYF. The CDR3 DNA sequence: TGTGCCAGCAGCTTTGGACTGCACACAGATACGCAGTATTTT. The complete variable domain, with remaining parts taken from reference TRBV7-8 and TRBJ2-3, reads GAGVSQSPRYKVAKRGQDVALRCDPISGHVSLFWYQQALGQGPEFLTYFQNEAQLDKSGLPSDRFFAERPEGSVSTLKIQRTQQEDSAVYLCASSFGLHTDTQYFGPGTRLTVL.

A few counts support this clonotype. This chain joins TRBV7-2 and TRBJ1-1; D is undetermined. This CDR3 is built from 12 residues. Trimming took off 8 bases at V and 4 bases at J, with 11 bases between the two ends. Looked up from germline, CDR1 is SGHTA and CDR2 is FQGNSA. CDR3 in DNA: TGTGCCAGCTCGGCGTGGCTCACTGAAGCTTTCTTT. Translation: CASSAWLTEAFF.

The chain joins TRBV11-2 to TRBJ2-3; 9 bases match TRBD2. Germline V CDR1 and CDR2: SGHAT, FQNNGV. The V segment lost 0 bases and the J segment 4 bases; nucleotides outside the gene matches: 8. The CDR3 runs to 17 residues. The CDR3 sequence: CASSLEGRLAEPDTQYF. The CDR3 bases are TGTGCCAGCAGCTTAGAAGGACGACTAGCGGAGCCAGATACGCAGTATTTT.

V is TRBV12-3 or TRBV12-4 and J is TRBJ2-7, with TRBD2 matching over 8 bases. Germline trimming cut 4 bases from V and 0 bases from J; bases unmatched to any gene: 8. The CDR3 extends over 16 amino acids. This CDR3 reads CASSSRIAGSSYEQYF. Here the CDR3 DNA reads TGTGCCAGCAGTTCGCGAATAGCGGGGAGCTCCTACGAGCAGTACTTC.

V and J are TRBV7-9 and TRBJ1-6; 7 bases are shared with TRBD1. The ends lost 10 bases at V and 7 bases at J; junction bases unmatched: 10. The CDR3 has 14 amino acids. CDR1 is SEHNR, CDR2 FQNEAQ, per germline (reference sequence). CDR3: CAMQGRDSNSPLHF. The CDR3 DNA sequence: TGTGCCATGCAGGGTCGGGACAGCAATTCACCCCTCCACTTT.

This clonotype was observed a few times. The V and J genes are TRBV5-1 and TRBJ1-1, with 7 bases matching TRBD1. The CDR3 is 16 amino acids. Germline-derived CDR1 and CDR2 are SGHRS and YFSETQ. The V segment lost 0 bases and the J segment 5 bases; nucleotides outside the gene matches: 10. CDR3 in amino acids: CASSLEGGTGVTEAFF. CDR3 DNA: TGCGCCAGCAGCTTGGAGGGTGGAACAGGGGTTACTGAAGCTTTCTTT.

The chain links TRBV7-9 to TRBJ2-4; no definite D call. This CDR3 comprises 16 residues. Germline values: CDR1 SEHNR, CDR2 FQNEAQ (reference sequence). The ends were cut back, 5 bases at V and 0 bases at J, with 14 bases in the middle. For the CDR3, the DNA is TGTGCCAGCAGCCCACACCCCCGGTTAGCCAAAAACATTCAGTACTTC. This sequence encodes CASSPHPRLAKNIQYF.

CDR3 residues: CASSLGSGAYGYTF. CDR3 sequence (DNA): TGTGCCAGCAGCTTGGGGTCCGGGGCCTATGGCTACACCTTC. The rearrangement uses TRBV7-2 and TRBJ1-2, with a tentative D call TRBD1 (5 bases). The V and J ends lost 3 bases and 4 bases respectively, with 12 bases between them. This CDR3 region has 14 residues. The germline V gene has CDR1 SGHTA and CDR2 FQGNSA.

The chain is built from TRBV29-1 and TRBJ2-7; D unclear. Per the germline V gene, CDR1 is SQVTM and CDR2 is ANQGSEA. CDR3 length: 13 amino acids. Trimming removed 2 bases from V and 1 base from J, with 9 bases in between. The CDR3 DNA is TGCAGCGTTGAACACTGGCCGTCCTACGAGCAGTACTTC. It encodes CSVEHWPSYEQYF.

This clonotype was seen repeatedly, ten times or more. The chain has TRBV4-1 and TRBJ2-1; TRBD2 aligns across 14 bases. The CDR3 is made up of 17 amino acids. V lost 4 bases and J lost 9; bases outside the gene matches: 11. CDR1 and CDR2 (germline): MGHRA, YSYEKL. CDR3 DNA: TGCGCCAGCAGCCTATCGGGACTAGCGGGAGAAAGGACTGAGCAGTTCTTC. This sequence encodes CASSLSGLAGERTEQFF.

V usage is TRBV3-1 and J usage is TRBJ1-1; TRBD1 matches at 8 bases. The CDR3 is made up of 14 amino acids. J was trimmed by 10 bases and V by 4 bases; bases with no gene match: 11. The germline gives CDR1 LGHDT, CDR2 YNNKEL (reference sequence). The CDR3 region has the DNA TGTGCCAGCAGCCCAGGACCAGGGGGCGAGGGAGCTTTCTTT. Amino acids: CASSPGPGGEGAFF.

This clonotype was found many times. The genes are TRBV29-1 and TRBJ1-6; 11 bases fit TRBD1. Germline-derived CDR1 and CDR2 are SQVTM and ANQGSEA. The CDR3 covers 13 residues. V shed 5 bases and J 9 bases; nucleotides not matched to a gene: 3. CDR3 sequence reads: CSVSDRGLSPLHF. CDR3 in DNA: TGCAGCGTTTCGGACAGGGGGCTTTCACCCCTCCACTTT.

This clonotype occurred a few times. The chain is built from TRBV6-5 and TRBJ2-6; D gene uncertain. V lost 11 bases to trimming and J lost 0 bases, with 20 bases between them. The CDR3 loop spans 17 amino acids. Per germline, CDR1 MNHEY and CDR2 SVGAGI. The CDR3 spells CAARRENQYSGANVLTF. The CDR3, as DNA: TGTGCCGCACGCAGAGAAAACCAGTACTCTGGGGCCAACGTCCTGACTTTC.

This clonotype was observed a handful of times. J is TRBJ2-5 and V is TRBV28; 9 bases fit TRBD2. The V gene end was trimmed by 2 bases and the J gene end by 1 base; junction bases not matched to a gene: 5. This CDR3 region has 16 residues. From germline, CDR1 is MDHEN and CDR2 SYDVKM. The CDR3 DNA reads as TGTGCCAGCAGTTTAGCTAGCGGGAAAGTCCAAGAGACCCAGTACTTC. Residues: CASSLASGKVQETQYF.